This T cell receptor (beta chain) was retrieved from a study of T-cell memory formation after mild COVID-19. Study results and caveats: Nothing confirmed that second-wave clones peaking on day 37 were specific for SARS-CoV-2.

TCRdb reprocessed the 5' RACE reads with MiXCR, giving one entry per CDR3 protein. The data show some 600,000 distinct CDR3 sequences, approximately 15% seen once. As to this clonotype: Antigen specificity is unknown.

The trim removed 0 bases at V and 2 bases at J, leaving 5 bases unmatched. The CDR3 consists of 17 residues. Germline lookup yields CDR1 SEHNR and CDR2 FQNEAQ (reference sequence). Material: PBMCs or a T cell subset sorted from them (not recorded which). V usage is TRBV7-9 and J usage is TRBJ2-7; TRBD2 agrees at 12 bases. This sequence was found in an adult woman who had mild COVID-19 (a few samples of this study predate the infection). Cell type and time point are not known. The CDR3 is CASSLASSGRAAYEQYF. The CDR3 bases are TGTGCCAGCAGCTTAGCGTCTAGCGGGAGGGCCGCCTACGAGCAGTACTTC.